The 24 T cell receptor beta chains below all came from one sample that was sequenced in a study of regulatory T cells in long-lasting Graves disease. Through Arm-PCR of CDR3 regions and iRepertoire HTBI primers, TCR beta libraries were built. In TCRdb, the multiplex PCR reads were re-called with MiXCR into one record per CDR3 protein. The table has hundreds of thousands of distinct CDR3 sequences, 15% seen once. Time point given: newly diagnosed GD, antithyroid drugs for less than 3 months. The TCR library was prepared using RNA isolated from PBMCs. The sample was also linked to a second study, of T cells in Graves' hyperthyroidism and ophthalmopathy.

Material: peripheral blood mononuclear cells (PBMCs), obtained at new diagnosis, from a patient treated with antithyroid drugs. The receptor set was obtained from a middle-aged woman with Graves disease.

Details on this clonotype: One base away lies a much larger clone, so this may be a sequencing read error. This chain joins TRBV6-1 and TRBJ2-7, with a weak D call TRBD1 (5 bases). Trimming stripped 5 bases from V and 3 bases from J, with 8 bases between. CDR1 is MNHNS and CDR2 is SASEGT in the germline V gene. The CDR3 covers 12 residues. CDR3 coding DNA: TGTGCCAGCAGTCGACAGTTCTACGAGCAGTACTTC. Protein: CASSRQFYEQYF.

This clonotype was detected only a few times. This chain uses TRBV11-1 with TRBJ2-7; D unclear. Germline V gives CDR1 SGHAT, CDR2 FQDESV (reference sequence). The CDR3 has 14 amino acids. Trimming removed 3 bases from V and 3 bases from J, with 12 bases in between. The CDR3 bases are TGTGCCAGCAGCTTCGGTCCGAACTACTACGAGCAGTACTTC. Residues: CASSFGPNYYEQYF.

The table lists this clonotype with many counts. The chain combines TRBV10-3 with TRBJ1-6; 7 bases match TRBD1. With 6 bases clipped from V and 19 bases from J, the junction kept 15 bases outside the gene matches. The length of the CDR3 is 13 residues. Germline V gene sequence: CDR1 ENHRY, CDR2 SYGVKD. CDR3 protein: CAISPGTDAPDHF. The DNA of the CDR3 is TGTGCCATCAGCCCCGGGACAGATGCCCCCGATCACTTT.

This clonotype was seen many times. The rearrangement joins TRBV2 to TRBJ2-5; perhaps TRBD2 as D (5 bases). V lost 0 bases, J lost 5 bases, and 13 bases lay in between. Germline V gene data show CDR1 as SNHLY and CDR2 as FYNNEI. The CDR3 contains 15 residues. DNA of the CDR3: TGTGCCAGCAGTGAAGCGAGCGGCGTGAGGGAGACCCAGTACTTC. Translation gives CASSEASGVRETQYF.

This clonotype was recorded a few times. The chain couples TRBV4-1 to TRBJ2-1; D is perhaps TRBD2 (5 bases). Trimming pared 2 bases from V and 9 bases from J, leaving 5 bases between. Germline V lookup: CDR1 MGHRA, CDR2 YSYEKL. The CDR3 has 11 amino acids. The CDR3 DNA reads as TGCGCCAGCAGCCAAAGCGGTGAGCAGTTCTTC. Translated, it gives CASSQSGEQFF.

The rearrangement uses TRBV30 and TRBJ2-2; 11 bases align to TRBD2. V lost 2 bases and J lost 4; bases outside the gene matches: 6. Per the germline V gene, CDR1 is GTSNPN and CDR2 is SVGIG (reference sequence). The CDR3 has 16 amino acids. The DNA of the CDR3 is TGTGCCTGGAGTCCCCTTAGCGGGAGGGTCACCGGGGAGCTGTTTTTT. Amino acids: CAWSPLSGRVTGELFF.

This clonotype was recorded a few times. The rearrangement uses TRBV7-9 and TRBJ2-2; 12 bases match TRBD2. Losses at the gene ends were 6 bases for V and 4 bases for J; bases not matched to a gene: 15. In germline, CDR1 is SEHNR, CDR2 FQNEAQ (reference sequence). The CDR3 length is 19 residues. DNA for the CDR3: TGTGCCAGCAGTCCTTCGGGACTAGCGGGCCGGTCCTTCACCGGGGAGCTGTTTTTT. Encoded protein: CASSPSGLAGRSFTGELFF.

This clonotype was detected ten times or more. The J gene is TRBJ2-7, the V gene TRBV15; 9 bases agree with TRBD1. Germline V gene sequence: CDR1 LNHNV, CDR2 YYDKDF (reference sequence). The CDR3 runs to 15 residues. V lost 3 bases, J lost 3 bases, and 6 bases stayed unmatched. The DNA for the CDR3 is TGTGCCACCAGCAGGGACCCGGGACAGGGCTACGAGCAGTACTTC. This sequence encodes CATSRDPGQGYEQYF. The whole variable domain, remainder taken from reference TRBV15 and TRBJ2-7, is DAMVIQNPRYQVTQFGKPVTLSCSQTLNHNVMYWYQQKSSQAPKLLFHYYDKDFNNEADTPDNFQSRRPNTSFCFLDIRSPGLGDTAMYLCATSRDPGQGYEQYFGPGTRLTVT.

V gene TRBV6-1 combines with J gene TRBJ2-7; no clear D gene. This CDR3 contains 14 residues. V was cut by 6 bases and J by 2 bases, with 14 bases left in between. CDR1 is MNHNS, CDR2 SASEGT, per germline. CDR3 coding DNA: TGTGCCAGCAGGGAATGGACCCAAACCTACGAGCAGTACTTC. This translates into CASREWTQTYEQYF.

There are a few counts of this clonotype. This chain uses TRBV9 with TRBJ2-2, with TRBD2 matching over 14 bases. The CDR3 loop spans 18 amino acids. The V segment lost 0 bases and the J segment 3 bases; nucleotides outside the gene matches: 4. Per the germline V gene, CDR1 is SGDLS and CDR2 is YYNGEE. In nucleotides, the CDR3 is TGTGCCAGCAGCGTAGTAGAGGGACTAGCGGGAGACACCGGGGAGCTGTTTTTT. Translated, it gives CASSVVEGLAGDTGELFF.

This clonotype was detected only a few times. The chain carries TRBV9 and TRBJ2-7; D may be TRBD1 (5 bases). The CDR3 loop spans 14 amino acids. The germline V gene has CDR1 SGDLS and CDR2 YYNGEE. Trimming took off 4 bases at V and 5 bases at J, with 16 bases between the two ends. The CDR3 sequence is CASSPQDNRNEQYF. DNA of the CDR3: TGTGCCAGCAGCCCGCAGGACAATAGGAACGAGCAGTACTTC.

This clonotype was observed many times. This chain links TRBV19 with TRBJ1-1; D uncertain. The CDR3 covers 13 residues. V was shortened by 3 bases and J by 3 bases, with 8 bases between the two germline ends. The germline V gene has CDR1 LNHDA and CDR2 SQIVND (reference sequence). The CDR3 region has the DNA TGTGCCAGTAGTATTATGAGGGACACTGAAGCTTTCTTT. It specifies CASSIMRDTEAFF.

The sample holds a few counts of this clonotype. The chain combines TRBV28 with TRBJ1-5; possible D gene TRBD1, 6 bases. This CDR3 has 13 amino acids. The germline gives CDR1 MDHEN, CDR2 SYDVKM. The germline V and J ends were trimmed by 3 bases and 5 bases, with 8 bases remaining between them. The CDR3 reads CASSFRGYQPQHF. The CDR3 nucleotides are TGTGCCAGCAGTTTCAGGGGATATCAGCCCCAGCATTTT.

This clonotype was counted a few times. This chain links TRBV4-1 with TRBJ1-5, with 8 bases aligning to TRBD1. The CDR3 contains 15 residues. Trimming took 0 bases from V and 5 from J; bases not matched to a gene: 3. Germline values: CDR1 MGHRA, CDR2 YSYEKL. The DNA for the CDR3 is TGCGCCAGCAGCCAAGATACAGGGGGACATCAGCCCCAGCATTTT. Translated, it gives CASSQDTGGHQPQHF.

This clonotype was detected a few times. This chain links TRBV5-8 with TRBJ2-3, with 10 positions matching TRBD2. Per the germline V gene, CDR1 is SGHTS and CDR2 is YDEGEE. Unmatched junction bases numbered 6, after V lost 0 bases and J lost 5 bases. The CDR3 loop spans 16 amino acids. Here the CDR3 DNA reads TGTGCCAGCAGCTTGGCCAGGGCTAGCGGGGGAGATACGCAGTATTTT. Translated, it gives CASSLARASGGDTQYF.

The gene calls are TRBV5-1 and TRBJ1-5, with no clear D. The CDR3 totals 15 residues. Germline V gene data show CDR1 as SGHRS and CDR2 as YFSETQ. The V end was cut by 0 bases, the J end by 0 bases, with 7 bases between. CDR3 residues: CASSLDSYSNQPQHF. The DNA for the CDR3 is TGCGCCAGCAGCTTGGACAGCTATAGCAATCAGCCCCAGCATTTT.

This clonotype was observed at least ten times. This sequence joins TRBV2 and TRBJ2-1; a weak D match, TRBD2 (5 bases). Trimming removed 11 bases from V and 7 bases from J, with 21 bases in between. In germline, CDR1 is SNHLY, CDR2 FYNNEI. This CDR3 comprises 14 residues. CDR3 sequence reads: CAAQFRAGANEQFF. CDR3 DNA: TGTGCCGCGCAGTTCCGGGCGGGTGCGAATGAGCAGTTCTTC.

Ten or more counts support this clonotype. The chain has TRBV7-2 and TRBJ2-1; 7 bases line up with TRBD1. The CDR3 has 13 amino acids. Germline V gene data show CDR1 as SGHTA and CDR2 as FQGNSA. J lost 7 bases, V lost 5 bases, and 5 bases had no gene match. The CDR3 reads CASSRDRPNEQFF. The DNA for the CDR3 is TGTGCCAGCAGCCGGGACAGACCTAATGAGCAGTTCTTC.

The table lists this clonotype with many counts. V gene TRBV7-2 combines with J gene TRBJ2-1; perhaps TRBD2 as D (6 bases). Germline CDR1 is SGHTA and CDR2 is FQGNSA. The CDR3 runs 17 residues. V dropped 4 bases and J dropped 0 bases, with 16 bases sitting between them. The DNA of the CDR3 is TGTGCCAGCAGCTCCTGGGACTTCCTAAGCTCCTACAATGAGCAGTTCTTC. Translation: CASSSWDFLSSYNEQFF.

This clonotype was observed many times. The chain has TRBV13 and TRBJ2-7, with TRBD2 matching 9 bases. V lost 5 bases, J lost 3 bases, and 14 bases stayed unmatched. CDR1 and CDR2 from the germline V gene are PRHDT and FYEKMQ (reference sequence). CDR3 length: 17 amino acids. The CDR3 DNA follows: TGTGCCAGCAGCGCAGAGGGCCTAGCGGGATCGGTCTACGAGCAGTACTTC. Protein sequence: CASSAEGLAGSVYEQYF.

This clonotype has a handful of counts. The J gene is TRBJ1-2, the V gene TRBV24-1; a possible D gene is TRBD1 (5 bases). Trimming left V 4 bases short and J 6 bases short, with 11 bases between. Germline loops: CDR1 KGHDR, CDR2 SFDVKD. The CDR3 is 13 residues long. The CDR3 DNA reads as TGTGCCACCAGTGACGAGGGGCTTCATGGCTACACCTTC. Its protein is CATSDEGLHGYTF.

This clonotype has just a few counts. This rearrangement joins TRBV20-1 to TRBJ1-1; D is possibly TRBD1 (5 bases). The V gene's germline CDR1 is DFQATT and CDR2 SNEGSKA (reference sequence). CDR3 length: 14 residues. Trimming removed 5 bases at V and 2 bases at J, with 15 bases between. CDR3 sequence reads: CSAPPRGTNTEAFF. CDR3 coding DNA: TGCAGTGCTCCGCCTCGTGGGACTAACACTGAAGCTTTCTTT.

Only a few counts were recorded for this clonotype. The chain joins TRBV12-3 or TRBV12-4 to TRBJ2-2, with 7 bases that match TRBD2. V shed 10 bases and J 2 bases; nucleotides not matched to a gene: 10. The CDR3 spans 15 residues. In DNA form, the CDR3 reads TGTGCCACCCCTCCGGCGGGAGAAAACACCGGGGAGCTGTTTTTT. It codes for CATPPAGENTGELFF.

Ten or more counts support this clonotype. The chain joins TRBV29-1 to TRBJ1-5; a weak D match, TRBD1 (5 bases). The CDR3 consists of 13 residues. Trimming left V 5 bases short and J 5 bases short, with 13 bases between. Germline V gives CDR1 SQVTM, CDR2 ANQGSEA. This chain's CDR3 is CSVRRTIDQPQHF. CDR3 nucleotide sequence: TGCAGCGTTCGAAGGACAATCGATCAGCCCCAGCATTTT.